One T cell receptor beta chain is described in this entry. A read error may account for a junction end that differs from germline. The data derive from a study of T cell responses to AZD1222 COVID-19 vaccine. Clones were sequenced by immunoSEQ multiplex PCR, and TCRdb holds only the in-frame ones, with some missing. The sample has tens of thousands of clones, around 80% seen once. The germline gives CDR1 MDHEN, CDR2 SYDVKM. The CDR3 runs to 14 residues. The sample consisted of peripheral blood, taken on day 0 of AZD1222 vaccination. This TCR was recovered from an adult in good health. This rearrangement joins TRBV28 to TRBJ1-1; possible D gene TRBD1, 5 bases. The DNA of the CDR3 is TGTGCCAGCGGGACCGGAGGGCATAACATTGAAGCTTTCTTT. Residues: CASGTGGHNIEAFF. The whole variable domain, remainder taken from reference TRBV28 and TRBJ1-1, is DVKVTQSSRYLVKRTGEKVFLECVQDMDHENMFWYRQDPGLGLRLIYFSYDVKMKEKGDIPEGYSVSREKKERFSLILESASTNQTSMYLCASGTGGHNIEAFFGQGTRLTVV.